The entry below describes one T cell receptor beta chain. Assay used: immunoSEQ multiplex PCR; TCRdb lists only in-frame clones, some missing. The sample lists about 77,000 clones, approximately 94% seen once, with just over 2.5% in the top ten. Looked up from germline, CDR1 is ENHRY and CDR2 is SYGVKD. The CDR3 is made up of 11 amino acids. Trimming removed 9 bases from V and 7 bases from J; junction bases left unmatched: 5. This entry is derived from a study of T cell changes during pregnancy in multiple sclerosis. The sequences come from peripheral blood, collected after pregnancy. V and J are TRBV10-3 and TRBJ2-7, with TRBD1 identical over 8 bases. This receptor was taken from a female donor in good health, enrolled as a control in a pregnancy study. In DNA, the CDR3 is TGTGCCATACTACAGGGGGAAGAGCAGTACTTC. Protein: CAILQGEEQYF.